Shown below are 24 T cell receptor beta chains from a single sample sequenced in a study of OX40 agonist ivuxolimab in advanced cancers. To prepare the library, the immunoSEQ multiplex PCR assay was applied. TCRdb mirrors the immuneACCESS table, restricted to in-frame sequences. Some clones are absent from its copies; in checked studies, under half trace to an unresolved V gene, and the reason for the others is unknown. The sample data list 30,000 to 40,000 clones, and more than 70% of these were observed just once. In total, the top ten clones hold 35% to 40% of the sample. Sequenced here: CD4+ or CD8+ T cells sorted from blood, sampled in a trial of the OX40 agonist ivuxolimab. All receptors come from an adult with an advanced solid tumor such as melanoma, head and neck, liver or kidney cancer.

The chain uses TRBV6-5 and TRBJ2-7; D possibly uses TRBD1 or TRBD2 (5 bases each). The CDR3 runs 13 residues. V lost 3 bases and J 5 bases, leaving 11 bases between the germline ends. Germline CDR1 reads MNHEY; CDR2 reads SVGAGI. CDR3: CASSYNGADEQYF. The CDR3 nucleotides are TGTGCCAGCAGTTATAACGGGGCCGACGAGCAGTACTTC.

This clone ranks as medium-sized. The chain recombines TRBV7-9 with TRBJ2-5; 9 bases match TRBD1. Losses at the gene ends were 9 bases for V and 1 base for J; bases not matched to a gene: 3. Germline lookup yields CDR1 SEHNR and CDR2 FQNEAQ (reference sequence). The CDR3 length is 13 residues. CDR3 coding DNA: TGTGCCAGTGGGACAGGGATCCAAGAGACCCAGTACTTC. It specifies CASGTGIQETQYF. The full variable domain, completed using reference TRBV7-9 and TRBJ2-5, is DTGVSQNPRHKITKRGQNVTFRCDPISEHNRLYWYRQTLGQGPEFLTYFQNEAQLEKSRLLSDRFSAERPKGSFSTLEIQRTEQGDSAMYLCASGTGIQETQYFGPGTRLLVL.

The genes are TRBV19 and TRBJ2-7, with 7 bases matching TRBD1. There are 14 residues in the CDR3. CDR1 is LNHDA, CDR2 SQIVND, per germline (reference sequence). J lost 2 bases, V lost 6 bases, and 7 bases had no gene match. The CDR3 reads CASSPTGPTYEQYF. Written as DNA, the CDR3 is TGTGCCAGTAGCCCGACAGGGCCTACCTACGAGCAGTACTTC.

The chain couples TRBV30 to TRBJ2-7; TRBD2 matches 7 bases. The trim removed 5 bases at V and 6 bases at J, leaving 13 bases unmatched. The CDR3 totals 14 residues. Germline CDR1 and CDR2: GTSNPN and SVGIG (reference sequence). This CDR3 is CAWGHGLGSSEQYF. In DNA, the CDR3 is TGTGCCTGGGGCCACGGACTAGGCTCCAGCGAGCAGTACTTC.

V gene TRBV6-5 combines with J gene TRBJ2-1, with 9 nucleotides matching TRBD1. This CDR3 contains 14 residues. Trimming took 4 bases from V and 7 from J; bases not matched to a gene: 5. Germline V lookup: CDR1 MNHEY, CDR2 SVGAGI. The CDR3 spells CASSFTGGGNEQFF. DNA for the CDR3: TGTGCCAGCAGTTTTACAGGGGGCGGGAATGAGCAGTTCTTC.

As for this clone: The same CDR3 arises from other DNA sequences in this sample as well. This chain links TRBV5-5 with TRBJ2-3; D may be TRBD2 (5 bases). Trimming left V 3 bases short and J 3 bases short, with 8 bases between. This CDR3 spans 13 amino acids. CDR1 SGHKS and CDR2 YYEKEE come from the germline V gene (reference sequence). CDR3 sequence reads: CASSSGLTDTQYF. CDR3 nucleotides: TGTGCCAGCAGCTCCGGACTTACAGATACGCAGTATTTT.

The CDR3 DNA sequence: TGCGCCAGCAGCCAAGATAGGGCAGGGAATCAGCCCCAGCATTTT. Its protein product is CASSQDRAGNQPQHF. V gene TRBV4-1 combines with J gene TRBJ1-5; the D gene is possibly TRBD1 (5 bases). This CDR3 comprises 15 residues. Germline loops: CDR1 MGHRA, CDR2 YSYEKL. The V gene lost 0 bases and the J gene lost 4 bases, with 10 bases spanning the gap.

This sequence joins TRBV2 and TRBJ2-3, with D perhaps assigned TRBD1 or TRBD2 (5 bases each). This CDR3 is 13 amino acids long. Germline CDR1 reads SNHLY; CDR2 reads FYNNEI. In nucleotides, the CDR3 is TGTGGCCCCCATGAGGGGAGCACAGATACGCAGTATTTT. This encodes CGPHEGSTDTQYF. Full variable domain (rest looked up from reference TRBV2 and TRBJ2-3): EPEVTQTPSHQVTQMGQEVILRCVPISNHLYFYWYRQILGQKVEFLVSFYNNEISEKSEIFDDQFSVERPDGSNFTLKIRSTKLEDSAMYFCGPHEGSTDTQYFGPGTRLTVL.

This clone came up a few times. The chain carries TRBV6-1 and TRBJ1-2; possibly TRBD1 for D (5 bases). V was pared by 2 bases and J by 14 bases, with 21 bases between. Germline-derived CDR1 and CDR2 are MNHNS and SASEGT. This CDR3 contains 14 residues. CDR3 in DNA: TGTGCCAGCAGTGAATCTAGGGACGTGGGTAGGACTACCTTC. It is translated as CASSESRDVGRTTF.

In nucleotides, the CDR3 is TGTGCCAGCAGCTCGGACAGGGTCGGGGATGGCTACACCTTC. The encoded protein is CASSSDRVGDGYTF. The J gene is TRBJ1-2, the V gene TRBV13; 8 bases are shared with TRBD1. V was clipped by 4 bases and J by 6 bases; unmatched bases: 7. Germline V gene data show CDR1 as PRHDT and CDR2 as FYEKMQ (reference sequence). This CDR3 is 14 amino acids long.

The V and J genes are TRBV5-6 and TRBJ1-1; D remains unclear. The ends were cut back, 4 bases at V and 0 bases at J, with 4 bases in the middle. Germline CDR1 reads SGHDT; CDR2 reads YYEEEE. CDR3 length: 12 residues. CDR3 bases: TGTGCCAGCAGCACTATGAACACTGAAGCTTTCTTT. This translates into CASSTMNTEAFF. The whole variable domain, remainder taken from reference TRBV5-6 and TRBJ1-1, is DAGVTQSPTHLIKTRGQQVTLRCSPKSGHDTVSWYQQALGQGPQFIFQYYEEEERQRGNFPDRFSGHQFPNYSSELNVNALLLGDSALYLCASSTMNTEAFFGQGTRLTVV.

This clone has a single count. The rearrangement uses TRBV29-1 and TRBJ2-5, with D maybe TRBD2 (5 bases). The CDR3 spans 13 residues. V lost 7 bases, J lost 2 bases, and 14 bases lay in between. Germline V gene sequence: CDR1 SQVTM, CDR2 ANQGSEA. CDR3 sequence: CSGLRDLQETQYF. Written as DNA, the CDR3 is TGCAGCGGACTAAGGGATCTTCAAGAGACCCAGTACTTC.

This chain joins TRBV5-6 and TRBJ2-5; a possible D gene is TRBD2 (6 bases). V was cut by 3 bases and J by 5 bases, with 17 bases left in between. The CDR3 extends over 15 amino acids. The germline V gene encodes CDR1 SGHDT and CDR2 YYEEEE. DNA of the CDR3: TGTGCCAGCAGCTCTCGAAAAACAGGAGGGGAGACCCAGTACTTC. Translated, it gives CASSSRKTGGETQYF.

CDR3 protein: CASSTGTGPYEQYF. In nucleotides, the CDR3 is TGTGCCAGCAGCACCGGGACAGGGCCCTACGAGCAGTACTTC. The chain combines TRBV27 with TRBJ2-7, with 9 bases aligning to TRBD1. Germline CDR1 MNHEY, CDR2 SMNVEV (reference sequence). V lost 6 bases and J lost 2; bases outside the gene matches: 5. This CDR3 has 14 residues.

Here the CDR3 reads CASSRDRGRYEQYF. For the CDR3, the DNA is TGTGCCAGCAGCCGGGACAGGGGTAGGTACGAGCAGTACTTC. The V gene is TRBV5-4, the J gene TRBJ2-7; 10 positions agree with TRBD1. The CDR3 covers 14 residues. V was pared by 4 bases and J by 4 bases, with 5 bases of the junction left unmatched. In germline, CDR1 is SGHNT, CDR2 YYREEE (reference sequence).

A note on this clone: The same CDR3 also results from other DNA sequences found in this sample. The gene calls are TRBV27 and TRBJ1-6; 7 bases are a match to TRBD1. This CDR3 contains 14 residues. CDR1 is MNHEY, CDR2 SMNVEV, per germline (reference sequence). Losses at the gene ends were 5 bases for V and 8 bases for J; bases not matched to a gene: 6. Here the CDR3 DNA reads TGTGCCAGCAGTCCCGGGACAGCTGATTCACCCCTCCACTTT. Its translation is CASSPGTADSPLHF.

This clone has just one count. The chain joins TRBV10-2 to TRBJ2-5; TRBD1 agrees at 9 bases. V shed 8 bases and J 3 bases; nucleotides not matched to a gene: 7. CDR1 and CDR2 from the germline V gene are WSHSY and SAAADI. This CDR3 region has 14 residues. This CDR3 reads CASGTGQGKETQYF. The CDR3 DNA follows: TGCGCCAGCGGAACAGGACAGGGGAAAGAGACCCAGTACTTC.

The V call is TRBV25-1, the J call TRBJ1-2; weak D call: TRBD1 (6 bases). The CDR3 length is 15 residues. Germline assignment: CDR1 MGHDK and CDR2 SYGVNS. V was clipped by 8 bases and J by 4 bases, with 20 bases between them. In DNA, the CDR3 is TGTGCCAGCCAGGGCGCCCTCGGGACAACCTATGGCTACACCTTC. Protein product: CASQGALGTTYGYTF.

Points on this clone: A junction end diverges from the germline sequence, so it may reflect a read error. The V gene is TRBV5-3, the J gene TRBJ2-7; either TRBD1 or TRBD2 may fit D (5 bases each). TRBV5-3 counts as an open reading frame of uncertain function. This CDR3 has 14 residues. This CDR3 reads CASSLGETGYEQYF. The DNA of the CDR3 is TGTGCCAGCAGCTTGGGGGAAACGGGGTACGAGCAGTACTTC.

The CDR3 DNA reads as TGTGCCAGCAGCTGGACTAGCGGCTACGAGCAGTACTTC. Translating it yields CASSWTSGYEQYF. This chain connects TRBV7-3 to TRBJ2-7, with TRBD2 matching over 10 bases. V shed 4 bases and J 3 bases; nucleotides not matched to a gene: 0. Germline V gives CDR1 SGHTA, CDR2 FQGTGA. This CDR3 comprises 13 residues.

The chain carries TRBV5-1 and TRBJ2-3; unclear D gene. Germline-derived CDR1 and CDR2 are SGHRS and YFSETQ. V dropped 1 base and J dropped 1 base, with 4 bases sitting between them. There are 13 residues in the CDR3. The CDR3 reads CASSLLGTDTQYF. Here the CDR3 DNA reads TGCGCCAGCAGCTTGCTAGGCACAGATACGCAGTATTTT.

The genes are TRBV28 and TRBJ1-5, with 8 bases aligning to TRBD1. The CDR3 is 15 residues long. Germline V lookup: CDR1 MDHEN, CDR2 SYDVKM. V gave up 6 bases and J gave up 1 base; unmatched junction bases: 5. The CDR3 loop reads CASSRGQGSNQPQHF. For the CDR3, the DNA is TGTGCCAGCAGCAGGGGGCAGGGGAGCAATCAGCCCCAGCATTTT.

The CDR3 here is CASRSSGRDTGELFF. CDR3 DNA: TGTGCCAGCAGATCTAGCGGGAGGGACACCGGGGAGCTGTTTTTT. The genes are TRBV14 and TRBJ2-2; 12 positions agree with TRBD2. The germline CDR1 and CDR2 sequences are SGHDN and FVKESK. CDR3 size: 15 residues. Unmatched junction bases numbered 2, after V lost 6 bases and J lost 3 bases.

Note on this clone: Relative to the germline gene, one junction end is altered; a read error may explain this. The chain couples TRBV7-9 to TRBJ2-3; no reliable D call. This CDR3 is built from 15 residues. Germline CDR1 reads SEHNR; CDR2 reads FQNEAQ (reference sequence). CDR3 DNA: TGTGCCAGCAGCTTAGGGGGTTCCCGCACGGATACGCAGTATTTT. It specifies CASSLGGSRTDTQYF.